Listed here are 2 T cell receptor beta chains from one sample, sequenced in a study of blood T cell repertoires in COVID-19. TCRdb's table, derived via immunoSEQ multiplex PCR, lists solely in-frame clones and lacks some. The top ten clones hold about 7.8% of a sample with 300,000 to 400,000 clones, 70% to 90% of them seen once. Sequencing was performed on peripheral blood. The receptors shown here come from a woman aged 50 to 65 who had recovered from COVID-19.

This chain uses TRBV6-5 with TRBJ1-5; 7 bases agree with TRBD1. CDR1 is MNHEY, CDR2 SVGAGI, per germline. V lost 5 bases and J lost 4; bases outside the gene matches: 8. CDR3 length equals 15 residues. The CDR3 reads CASSPGTVWNQPQHF. Here the CDR3 DNA reads TGTGCCAGCAGTCCAGGGACAGTTTGGAATCAGCCCCAGCATTTT.

The rearrangement links TRBV9 to TRBJ2-1; a possible D gene is TRBD2 (5 bases). The germline V gene has CDR1 SGDLS and CDR2 YYNGEE. The CDR3 runs 17 residues. V lost 4 bases and J lost 7, with 24 bases in between. The CDR3 reads CASSSQVPGSRGNEQFF. The CDR3, as DNA: TGTGCCAGCAGCTCACAAGTACCGGGTTCCAGAGGGAATGAGCAGTTCTTC.